These 18 T cell receptor beta chains came from one sample sequenced in a study of blood T cell repertoires in COVID-19. The method was immunoSEQ multiplex PCR; TCRdb's version includes in-frame clones alone and lacks a portion of them. The sample has about 110,000 clones, 65% to 75% seen once. Sequences were obtained from peripheral blood. The receptor source for this set is a man older than 75 with acute or convalescent COVID-19.

The chain recombines TRBV7-3 with TRBJ2-2, with 10 bases fitting TRBD1. V was clipped by 4 bases and J by 6 bases; unmatched bases: 2. Germline-derived CDR1 and CDR2 are SGHTA and FQGTGA. The CDR3 runs 14 residues. The CDR3 coding sequence is TGTGCCAGCAGCTCGGGGACAGGGGCCGGGGAGCTGTTTTTT. Encoded protein: CASSSGTGAGELFF.

This chain joins TRBV30 and TRBJ1-5, with a tentative D call TRBD1 (6 bases). With 2 bases removed from V and 4 bases from J, the gap between germline ends came to 9 bases. The CDR3 sequence is 13 residues long. Germline assignment: CDR1 GTSNPN and CDR2 SVGIG (reference sequence). Here the CDR3 DNA reads TGTGCCTGGAGTAGACAGGAGAATCAGCCCCAGCATTTT. Its translation is CAWSRQENQPQHF.

This clone was counted between two and nine times. The chain couples TRBV7-9 to TRBJ2-7; maybe TRBD2 (5 bases). CDR1 and CDR2 from the germline V gene are SEHNR and FQNEAQ (reference sequence). Trimming stripped 7 bases from V and 2 bases from J, with 15 bases between. CDR3 size: 14 residues. The CDR3 DNA reads as TGTGCCAGCAAGTTGGCGGGCGCTACCTACGAGCAGTACTTC. It encodes CASKLAGATYEQYF. Variable domain in full (rest from reference TRBV7-9 and TRBJ2-7): DTGVSQNPRHKITKRGQNVTFRCDPISEHNRLYWYRQTLGQGPEFLTYFQNEAQLEKSRLLSDRFSAERPKGSFSTLEIQRTEQGDSAMYLCASKLAGATYEQYFGPGTRLTVT.

J is TRBJ2-1 and V is TRBV3-1 (or the pseudogene TRBV3-2), with D perhaps TRBD1 (5 bases). V lost 4 bases and J lost 6, with 19 bases in between. CDR3 length equals 16 residues. Germline V CDR1 and CDR2: LGHDT, YNNKEL (reference sequence). The CDR3 is CASSRFFQGVGNEQFF. Here the CDR3 DNA reads TGTGCCAGCAGCCGCTTTTTCCAGGGTGTCGGCAATGAGCAGTTCTTC.

This clone turned up a few times. The chain uses TRBV29-1 and TRBJ2-1; D is possibly TRBD2 (5 bases). This CDR3 region has 13 residues. Trimming cost V 8 bases and J 1 base, with 12 bases left between them. Per the germline V gene, CDR1 is SQVTM and CDR2 is ANQGSEA. Written as DNA, the CDR3 is TGCAGCCTCAGACTACAATCCTACAATGAGCAGTTCTTC. Translation gives CSLRLQSYNEQFF.

The genes are TRBV27 and TRBJ1-2; 10 bases match TRBD1. The CDR3 loop spans 14 amino acids. The junction had 9 bases not matched to a gene; V was cut back by 7 bases and J by 7 bases. Germline CDR1 MNHEY, CDR2 SMNVEV (reference sequence). In DNA form, the CDR3 reads TGTGCCAGCACCCCGACAGGGGGCGTTGGTGGCTACACCTTC. Translating it yields CASTPTGGVGGYTF.

This rearrangement joins TRBV23-1 to TRBJ1-3; tentative D call: TRBD1 (6 bases). TRBV23-1 carries the ORF label, with uncertain function. CDR3 size: 13 residues. V lost 8 bases and J lost 7, with 15 bases in between. The CDR3 sequence is CASLGQLKNTIYF. In DNA, the CDR3 is TGCGCCAGCCTAGGACAGTTGAAGAACACCATATATTTT.

J is TRBJ1-1 and V is TRBV5-1; 8 bases map to TRBD1. The V gene's germline CDR1 is SGHRS and CDR2 YFSETQ. CDR3 length equals 16 residues. V lost 4 bases to trimming and J lost 1 base; unmatched junction nucleotides: 9. The CDR3 DNA sequence: TGCGCCAGCAGCGGAGGGACAGGAAGCGGGAACACTGAAGCTTTCTTT. This encodes CASSGGTGSGNTEAFF.

This clone was picked up one time. The rearrangement uses TRBV20-1 and TRBJ1-5; D might be TRBD1 (5 bases). V was trimmed by 3 bases and J by 7 bases, leaving 13 bases between them. This CDR3 has 13 amino acids. The V gene's germline CDR1 is DFQATT and CDR2 SNEGSKA (reference sequence). The CDR3 sequence: CSASKGAGQPQHF. In DNA, the CDR3 is TGCAGTGCTAGTAAAGGGGCAGGGCAGCCCCAGCATTTT.

In this sample, this clone turned up once. Different DNA sequences within this sample yield the same CDR3. This chain joins TRBV19 and TRBJ1-5; D may be TRBD1 (6 bases). Trimming took 4 bases from V and 3 from J, leaving 10 bases between them. Germline V gene lookup returns CDR1 LNHDA and CDR2 SQIVND (reference sequence). The CDR3 spans 14 residues. The CDR3 is CASSSQGNNQPQHF. In nucleotides, the CDR3 is TGTGCCAGTAGTAGTCAGGGGAACAATCAGCCCCAGCATTTT.

The chain couples TRBV11-2 to TRBJ2-1; 8 bases map to TRBD2. Unmatched junction bases numbered 7, after V lost 0 bases and J lost 6 bases. Germline V gene sequence: CDR1 SGHAT, CDR2 FQNNGV. The CDR3 runs 16 residues. This CDR3 is CASSLDLGLVGNEQFF. DNA for the CDR3: TGTGCCAGCAGCTTAGATTTGGGACTAGTCGGCAATGAGCAGTTCTTC.

The genes are TRBV9 and TRBJ2-1, with TRBD2 matching 8 bases. CDR3 length: 15 residues. The V segment lost 0 bases and the J segment 4 bases; nucleotides outside the gene matches: 3. Germline V gene sequence: CDR1 SGDLS, CDR2 YYNGEE. CDR3 amino acids: CASSVATSAYNEQFF. The CDR3 bases are TGTGCCAGCAGCGTAGCGACTAGCGCTTACAATGAGCAGTTCTTC.

CDR3 in DNA: TGTGCCAGCAGCTTAAGGAGTGAGCAGTTCTTC. This gives the protein CASSLRSEQFF. This chain connects TRBV7-9 to TRBJ2-1; D is undetermined. This CDR3 is 11 amino acids long. CDR1 is SEHNR, CDR2 FQNEAQ, per germline (reference sequence). Between the trimmed V and J ends, which lost 2 bases and 9 bases, there was a span of 5 bases.

The chain recombines TRBV19 with TRBJ2-5; TRBD1 aligns across 8 bases. Germline V gene lookup returns CDR1 LNHDA and CDR2 SQIVND (reference sequence). The CDR3 extends over 13 amino acids. Germline trimming cut 8 bases from V and 3 bases from J; bases unmatched to any gene: 5. Here the CDR3 DNA reads TGTGCCAGTCTCATGACAGGGGAAGAGACCCAGTACTTC. Its translation: CASLMTGEETQYF.

This chain links TRBV7-8 with TRBJ1-4, with 8 nucleotides matching TRBD1. Trimming at V came to 5 bases and at J to 5 bases, leaving 4 bases not matched to a gene. The CDR3 extends over 14 amino acids. CDR1 is SGHVS, CDR2 FQNEAQ, per germline. The CDR3 is CASSRDRRNEKLFF. CDR3 DNA sequence: TGTGCCAGCAGCAGGGACAGGAGGAATGAAAAACTGTTTTTT.

The chain has TRBV6-5 and TRBJ2-5; 8 bases match TRBD1. Germline-derived CDR1 and CDR2 are MNHEY and SVGAGI. The CDR3 is made up of 15 amino acids. The junction had 11 bases not matched to a gene; V was cut back by 5 bases and J by 6 bases. The CDR3, as DNA: TGTGCCAGCAGTACGCCGGGACAGGAACGGAAGACCCAGTACTTC. Its translation is CASSTPGQERKTQYF.

The chain couples TRBV27 to TRBJ1-6; TRBD1 matches at 9 bases. V shed 5 bases, J shed 9 bases, and the junction held 8 bases outside the gene matches. The CDR3 runs 15 residues. In germline, CDR1 is MNHEY, CDR2 SMNVEV (reference sequence). The DNA of the CDR3 is TGTGCCAGCAGTCCCTCGACAGGGGGGTCTTCACCCCTCCACTTT. As protein: CASSPSTGGSSPLHF.

For this clone: Other DNA variants within this sample encode the same CDR3. The rearrangement joins TRBV2 to TRBJ2-3; D might be TRBD2 (5 bases). Germline V gene sequence: CDR1 SNHLY, CDR2 FYNNEI. Trimming pared 11 bases from V and 0 bases from J, leaving 9 bases between. The CDR3 is made up of 12 amino acids. The CDR3 protein is CAGGLSTDTQYF. The CDR3 region has the DNA TGTGCCGGAGGACTCAGCACAGATACGCAGTATTTT.